A single sample is the source of the 25 T cell receptor beta chains below, sequenced in a study of blood T cell repertoires in COVID-19. The assay was immunoSEQ multiplex PCR, and TCRdb's table has in-frame clones only and misses some. The table lists 80,000 to 95,000 clones, 85% of them singletons. The specimen sequenced was peripheral blood. The receptors derive from a woman between 65 and 79 years old with acute or convalescent COVID-19.

The V and J genes are TRBV11-2 and TRBJ1-1; 9 bases align to TRBD1. Unmatched junction bases numbered 10, after V lost 4 bases and J lost 4 bases. This CDR3 is built from 16 residues. The germline V gene encodes CDR1 SGHAT and CDR2 FQNNGV. CDR3 nucleotides: TGTGCCAGCAGCTCTCGGACAGGGGAGATCGGCACTGAAGCTTTCTTT. It specifies CASSSRTGEIGTEAFF.

This rearrangement joins TRBV11-3 to TRBJ2-2, with 7 bases lining up with TRBD1. Germline V gives CDR1 SGHNT, CDR2 YENEEA. The trim removed 4 bases at V and 7 bases at J, leaving 12 bases unmatched. CDR3 length equals 16 residues. In nucleotides, the CDR3 is TGTGCCAGCAGCTGGGAGAAGGGGGCGCGAGGCGGGGAGCTGTTTTTT. This sequence encodes CASSWEKGARGGELFF.

The chain couples TRBV27 to TRBJ1-2; 11 nucleotides line up with TRBD1. Germline trimming cut 8 bases from V and 2 bases from J; bases unmatched to any gene: 1. This CDR3 comprises 13 residues. Germline V gene data show CDR1 as MNHEY and CDR2 as SMNVEV (reference sequence). The CDR3 spells CASWTGGNYGYTF. DNA of the CDR3: TGTGCCAGCTGGACAGGGGGCAACTATGGCTACACCTTC.

The chain joins TRBV29-1 to TRBJ2-1; 8 bases agree with TRBD1. Germline loops: CDR1 SQVTM, CDR2 ANQGSEA. The CDR3 spans 14 residues. V shed 6 bases and J 6 bases; nucleotides not matched to a gene: 10. CDR3 in DNA: TGCAGCGTCGGTAGGGCAGGGGGCCGCAATGAGCAGTTCTTC. It encodes CSVGRAGGRNEQFF.

The rearrangement links TRBV27 to TRBJ1-2; D is possibly TRBD1 (6 bases). Germline V gene sequence: CDR1 MNHEY, CDR2 SMNVEV (reference sequence). This CDR3 has 15 amino acids. V was cut by 6 bases and J by 2 bases, with 16 bases left in between. The CDR3 DNA follows: TGTGCCAGCAGCTCCTTGGGGGCCGGCAACTATGGCTACACCTTC. This translates into CASSSLGAGNYGYTF.

The DNA for the CDR3 is TGTGCCAGCAGTTACGCGGGGGGCGAGGGGTACGAGCAGTACGTC. Translating gives CASSYAGGEGYEQYV. V and J are TRBV6-5 and TRBJ2-7, with 8 nucleotides matching TRBD2. After removal of 2 bases from V and 4 bases from J, the junction contained 7 bases not matched to a gene. The CDR3 extends over 15 amino acids. Looked up from germline, CDR1 is MNHEY and CDR2 is SVGAGI.

V gene TRBV4-1 combines with J gene TRBJ1-2; no clear D gene. This CDR3 comprises 14 residues. V gave up 1 base and J gave up 5 bases, with 11 bases separating them. CDR1 is MGHRA and CDR2 is YSYEKL in the germline V gene. The CDR3 DNA reads as TGCGCCAGCAGCCAAGTGGGCAGCCAATATGGCTACACCTTC. Translating it yields CASSQVGSQYGYTF.

This clone has a single count. The chain links TRBV5-1 to TRBJ2-3, with TRBD2 identical over 11 bases. The germline V gene has CDR1 SGHRS and CDR2 YFSETQ. The CDR3 is 15 amino acids. V was clipped by 6 bases and J by 0 bases; unmatched bases: 3. In DNA, the CDR3 is TGCGCCAGCAACCTAGCGGGGGGAAGCACAGATACGCAGTATTTT. As protein: CASNLAGGSTDTQYF.

The V call is TRBV14, the J call TRBJ2-1; 9 bases are a match to TRBD1. From germline, CDR1 is SGHDN and CDR2 FVKESK. CDR3 size: 15 residues. Germline trimming cut 3 bases from V and 13 bases from J; bases unmatched to any gene: 13. CDR3: CASSQGQGAFPPQFF. The CDR3 bases are TGTGCCAGCAGCCAGGGACAGGGCGCATTTCCACCCCAGTTCTTC.

Of note for this clone: The sample holds other DNA sequences that translate to the same CDR3. The V gene is TRBV3-1 (or the pseudogene TRBV3-2), the J gene TRBJ2-5; 8 bases map to TRBD2. Germline values: CDR1 LGHDT, CDR2 YNNKEL (reference sequence). The CDR3 extends over 14 amino acids. J gave up 5 bases and V 6 bases, and 8 bases lay outside the gene matches. The CDR3 protein is CASRVGGGRETQYF. The CDR3 DNA reads as TGTGCCAGCAGGGTCGGGGGGGGTCGGGAGACCCAGTACTTC.

Remarks on this clone: Within the sample, other DNA sequences also encode this same CDR3. The chain combines TRBV18 with TRBJ1-5, with D unclear. The V gene's germline CDR1 is KGHSH and CDR2 LQKENI. The ends were cut back, 0 bases at V and 7 bases at J, with 7 bases in the middle. The CDR3 spans 13 residues. The CDR3 DNA reads as TGTGCCAGCTCACCACCGGAGAACCAGCCCCAGCATTTT. Its protein is CASSPPENQPQHF.

The chain uses TRBV9 and TRBJ2-2; 10 nucleotides line up with TRBD1. Germline trimming cut 2 bases from V and 6 bases from J; bases unmatched to any gene: 16. Germline V gene sequence: CDR1 SGDLS, CDR2 YYNGEE. This CDR3 has 19 residues. DNA of the CDR3: TGTGCCAGCAGCGTTTTTCGTCCCCGGGGGACAGGGGCGGCCGGGGAGCTGTTTTTT. This sequence encodes CASSVFRPRGTGAAGELFF.

This clone was found once. The chain combines TRBV19 with TRBJ2-1; TRBD2 agrees at 10 bases. V shed 6 bases and J 5 bases; nucleotides not matched to a gene: 13. Germline-derived CDR1 and CDR2 are LNHDA and SQIVND (reference sequence). The CDR3 totals 17 residues. The CDR3 DNA is TGTGCCAGTAGGGAGAGCGCCAGCGGGGGGGCCGACAATGAGCAGTTCTTC. Protein product: CASRESASGGADNEQFF. The entire variable domain, with the rest obtained from reference TRBV19 and TRBJ2-1, is as follows: DGGITQSPKYLFRKEGQNVTLSCEQNLNHDAMYWYRQDPGQGLRLIYYSQIVNDFQKGDIAEGYSVSREKKESFPLTVTSAQKNPTAFYLCASRESASGGADNEQFFGPGTRLTVL.

This clone was recorded only once. The genes are TRBV23-1 and TRBJ1-5; D not certain. TRBV23-1 is an ORF, with its function uncertain. Trimming shortened V by 3 bases and J by 0 bases, and 15 bases separated the two germline ends. The CDR3 spans 17 residues. The CDR3 bases are TGCGCCAGCAGTCAGCCCTGTGGACTGAATAGCAATCAGCCCCAGCATTTT. It encodes CASSQPCGLNSNQPQHF.

V gene TRBV2 combines with J gene TRBJ2-4; tentative D call: TRBD2 (5 bases). From germline, CDR1 is SNHLY and CDR2 FYNNEI. The CDR3 covers 16 residues. V lost 2 bases and J lost 0, with 11 bases in between. Written as DNA, the CDR3 is TGTGCCAGCAGTGAATTCGTCGGGGTAGCCAAAAACATTCAGTACTTC. Amino acid sequence: CASSEFVGVAKNIQYF.

This rearrangement joins TRBV11-3 to TRBJ2-1; 9 bases match TRBD1. Per the germline V gene, CDR1 is SGHNT and CDR2 is YENEEA. V lost 5 bases to trimming and J lost 8 bases; unmatched junction nucleotides: 10. The length of the CDR3 is 15 residues. Here the CDR3 DNA reads TGTGCCAGCAGCCCTGACGATACAGGGGGCCATGAGCAGTTCTTC. Amino acids: CASSPDDTGGHEQFF.

V gene TRBV28 combines with J gene TRBJ2-3; 7 bases are a match to TRBD2. From germline, CDR1 is MDHEN and CDR2 SYDVKM. CDR3 length: 15 residues. The V gene end was trimmed by 6 bases and the J gene end by 4 bases; junction bases not matched to a gene: 10. CDR3 DNA: TGTGCCAGCAGGTCGCGGGAGCTTATATCAGATACGCAGTATTTT. Translation gives CASRSRELISDTQYF.

Worth noting for this clone: The same CDR3 also results from other DNA sequences found in this sample. The chain joins TRBV11-2 to TRBJ1-3; D may be TRBD1 (5 bases). Germline V gives CDR1 SGHAT, CDR2 FQNNGV. The CDR3 is made up of 14 amino acids. V lost 2 bases to trimming and J lost 2 bases, with 7 bases between them. In nucleotides, the CDR3 is TGTGCCAGCAGCTTATCGGGGGCTGGAAACACCATATATTTT. It translates to CASSLSGAGNTIYF.

The chain recombines TRBV7-6 with TRBJ2-1, with TRBD1 matching 9 bases. Germline values: CDR1 SGHVS, CDR2 FNYEAQ. The ends lost 3 bases at V and 3 bases at J; junction bases unmatched: 6. The CDR3 length is 16 residues. For the CDR3, the DNA is TGTGCCAGCAGCTTTCGAACGGGACAGGGCTACAATGAGCAGTTCTTC. Protein product: CASSFRTGQGYNEQFF.

The gene calls are TRBV28 and TRBJ1-1; possibly TRBD1 for D (6 bases). The germline gives CDR1 MDHEN, CDR2 SYDVKM. The CDR3 runs to 14 residues. The V end was cut by 4 bases, the J end by 2 bases, with 11 bases between. CDR3 residues: CASSSQGRNTEAFF. The CDR3 coding sequence is TGTGCCAGCAGTTCACAGGGCCGTAACACTGAAGCTTTCTTT. Filled out from reference TRBV28 and TRBJ1-1, the complete variable domain reads DVKVTQSSRYLVKRTGEKVFLECVQDMDHENMFWYRQDPGLGLRLIYFSYDVKMKEKGDIPEGYSVSREKKERFSLILESASTNQTSMYLCASSSQGRNTEAFFGQGTRLTVV.

The V call is TRBV2, the J call TRBJ1-6; D uncertain. V lost 5 bases to trimming and J lost 6 bases, with 11 bases between them. Germline loops: CDR1 SNHLY, CDR2 FYNNEI. The CDR3 runs to 14 residues. CDR3 DNA: TGTGCCAGCAGTCGGCCGGGAAGTAATTCACCCCTCCACTTT. This gives the protein CASSRPGSNSPLHF.

V and J are TRBV5-5 and TRBJ1-6; a possible D gene is TRBD1 (5 bases). This CDR3 has 16 amino acids. V lost 3 bases, J lost 6 bases, and 16 bases lay in between. Germline V gives CDR1 SGHKS, CDR2 YYEKEE (reference sequence). This CDR3 is CASSSPGTGSNSPLHF. CDR3 nucleotides: TGTGCCAGCAGCTCCCCGGGGACCGGGAGTAATTCACCCCTCCACTTT.

The chain combines TRBV13 with TRBJ2-1, with TRBD2 identical over 8 bases. Trimming took 1 base from V and 4 from J; bases not matched to a gene: 3. The germline V gene has CDR1 PRHDT and CDR2 FYEKMQ (reference sequence). The CDR3 sequence is 15 residues long. The CDR3 nucleotides read TGTGCCAGCAGCTTAGACTCGGGGGGGTACAATGAGCAGTTCTTC. Translated, it gives CASSLDSGGYNEQFF.

This clone was counted a few times. This chain uses TRBV27 with TRBJ2-7; the match to TRBD2 covers 16 bases. With 8 bases clipped from V and 6 bases from J, the junction kept 19 bases outside the gene matches. This CDR3 region has 19 residues. Germline values: CDR1 MNHEY, CDR2 SMNVEV (reference sequence). The CDR3 loop is CASRLGGPGTSGGAAEQYV. The CDR3 DNA reads TGTGCCAGCCGGCTTGGGGGACCCGGGACTAGCGGGGGGGCCGCCGAGCAGTACGTC.

This rearrangement joins TRBV11-3 to TRBJ2-1; tentative D call: TRBD1 (6 bases). The CDR3 is made up of 14 amino acids. Germline V gene data show CDR1 as SGHNT and CDR2 as YENEEA. Trimming cost V 3 bases and J 7 bases, with 13 bases left between them. Written as DNA, the CDR3 is TGTGCCAGCAGCTTCAGAAGACAGGTAAATGAGCAGTTCTTC. Residues: CASSFRRQVNEQFF. The entire variable domain, with the rest obtained from reference TRBV11-3 and TRBJ2-1, is as follows: EAGVVQSPRYKIIEKKQPVAFWCNPISGHNTLYWYLQNLGQGPELLIRYENEEAVDDSQLPKDRFSAERLKGVDSTLKIQPAELGDSAVYLCASSFRRQVNEQFFGPGTRLTVL.